This T cell receptor (beta chain) was obtained from a study of T cell repertoires in cytomegalovirus infection. Study-level findings and limits: The cumulative frequency of public TCR beta families identified carriers of CMV plus the relevant HLA.

About this clonotype: What it binds is not known.

TCRdb called the reads again in MiXCR, with one record for every CDR3 protein. The data show around 710,000 distinct CDR3 sequences, about 28% seen once. This receptor was taken from a human donor in good health (CMV status not recorded). Some clones in this sample may be carry-over from other donors' samples. The material sequenced was cultured CD8+ T cells from PBMCs, taken from culture after CMV antigen stimulation.

The CDR3 nucleotides are TGTGCCAGCAGTGAACAGGGTGGGACCTACAATGAGCAGTTCTTC. Its translation is CASSEQGGTYNEQFF. The chain combines TRBV6-4 with TRBJ2-1; perhaps TRBD1 as D (6 bases). Trimming cost V 3 bases and J 2 bases, with 11 bases left between them. Germline assignment: CDR1 MRHNA and CDR2 SNTAGT. The CDR3 has 15 residues.